Below, 12 T cell receptor beta chains from the same sample are listed, as sequenced in a study of OX40 agonist ivuxolimab in advanced cancers. Method: immunoSEQ multiplex PCR; TCRdb's copy keeps in-frame clones and lacks some. This sample yields 25,000 or so clones, of which approximately 73% are seen a single time; roughly 18% belongs to the top ten. Sample: CD4+ or CD8+ T cells sorted from blood, taken in a trial of the OX40 agonist ivuxolimab. The source of these receptors is an adult with an advanced solid tumor such as melanoma, head and neck, liver or kidney cancer.

V usage is TRBV6-1 and J usage is TRBJ1-3, with unresolved D. Germline CDR1 and CDR2: MNHNS and SASEGT. The CDR3 has 16 residues. Trimming removed 4 bases from V and 4 bases from J, with 17 bases in between. CDR3 sequence reads: CASSARTPGSGNTIYF. CDR3 nucleotides: TGTGCCAGCAGTGCCCGGACCCCTGGTTCCGGAAACACCATATATTTT.

The chain recombines TRBV10-3 with TRBJ2-3; D is unresolved. The CDR3 totals 12 residues. Per germline, CDR1 ENHRY and CDR2 SYGVKD. The V and J ends lost 10 bases and 2 bases respectively, with 10 bases between them. The CDR3, as DNA: TGTGCCAGCGGTTGGAACACAGATACGCAGTATTTT. It is translated as CASGWNTDTQYF.

This clone is classed as medium-sized (0.01 to 0.1%). The chain combines TRBV28 with TRBJ1-1; tentatively, D is TRBD1 (6 bases). The CDR3 loop spans 15 amino acids. CDR1 MDHEN and CDR2 SYDVKM come from the germline V gene. The V gene lost 3 bases and the J gene lost 8 bases, with 19 bases spanning the gap. The CDR3 DNA reads TGTGCCAGCAGTTTCCCACCGAGAGGGGGTTTAGAAGCTTTCTTT. Its translation is CASSFPPRGGLEAFF.

The chain has TRBV10-2 and TRBJ2-1; TRBD2 matches at 8 bases. Trimming at V came to 7 bases and at J to 6 bases, leaving 8 bases not matched to a gene. The CDR3 runs to 14 residues. CDR1 is WSHSY, CDR2 SAAADI, per germline. The CDR3 DNA reads TGCGCCAGCACATCAGGACTAGCATCCAATGAGCAGTTCTTC. Translated: CASTSGLASNEQFF.

This clone showed up just once. The chain carries TRBV28 and TRBJ2-7; 13 nucleotides line up with TRBD2. The germline CDR1 and CDR2 sequences are MDHEN and SYDVKM. V lost 3 bases and J lost 5; bases outside the gene matches: 4. The CDR3 contains 15 residues. For the CDR3, the DNA is TGTGCCAGCAGTTTCTCAACTAGCGGGGGGGACGAGCAGTACTTC. Protein sequence: CASSFSTSGGDEQYF.

This rearrangement joins TRBV9 to TRBJ2-1; 8 positions match TRBD2. The J segment lost 1 base and the V segment lost 0 bases, leaving 9 bases of the junction unmatched. Germline V gives CDR1 SGDLS, CDR2 YYNGEE. The CDR3 is 18 amino acids. This CDR3 reads CASSVGSSLAESYNEQFF. The CDR3 DNA reads as TGTGCCAGCAGCGTAGGATCCTCACTAGCGGAGTCCTACAATGAGCAGTTCTTC. Based on the CDR3 plus reference TRBV9 and TRBJ2-1, the full variable domain is DSGVTQTPKHLITATGQRVTLRCSPRSGDLSVYWYQQSLDQGLQFLIQYYNGEERAKGNILERFSAQQFPDLHSELNLSSLELGDSALYFCASSVGSSLAESYNEQFFGPGTRLTVL.

CDR3 DNA sequence: TGTGCCAGCAGTTTATTCCTCACTAAATACACCCAACAGGGGAGGCCTGGAAACACCATATATTTT. Translation: CASSLFLTKYTQQGRPGNTIYF. The chain is built from TRBV28 and TRBJ1-3; 7 nucleotides line up with TRBD1. The length of the CDR3 is 22 residues. The ends lost 1 base at V and 2 bases at J; junction bases unmatched: 23. The V gene's germline CDR1 is MDHEN and CDR2 SYDVKM.

The gene calls are TRBV7-9 and TRBJ2-2, with D possibly being TRBD1 (6 bases). Trimming stripped 5 bases from V and 5 bases from J, with 18 bases between. This CDR3 is built from 16 residues. Germline CDR1 reads SEHNR; CDR2 reads FQNEAQ (reference sequence). CDR3 in DNA: TGTGCCAGCAGCCCAACGAGAGGGGGAAGGACCGGGGAGCTGTTTTTT. Protein sequence: CASSPTRGGRTGELFF.

The CDR3: CASSFAGGQETQYF. CDR3 bases: TGTGCCAGCAGCTTCGCGGGGGGGCAAGAGACCCAGTACTTC. V gene TRBV5-4 combines with J gene TRBJ2-5; 9 positions match TRBD2. This CDR3 has 14 residues. Germline V gives CDR1 SGHNT, CDR2 YYREEE (reference sequence). J gave up 2 bases and V 2 bases, and 1 base lay outside the gene matches.

In DNA, the CDR3 is TGTGCCAGCAGTGGAGACGGCTACGAGCAGTACTTC. Protein product: CASSGDGYEQYF. The genes are TRBV7-3 and TRBJ2-7, with unresolved D. The length of the CDR3 is 12 residues. V lost 6 bases and J lost 3, with 9 bases in between. Germline V gene sequence: CDR1 SGHTA, CDR2 FQGTGA.

This chain uses TRBV6-1 with TRBJ2-1; D unclear. V lost 1 base to trimming and J lost 5 bases, with 3 bases between them. CDR3 length: 12 residues. Looked up from germline, CDR1 is MNHNS and CDR2 is SASEGT. The CDR3 spells CASSEGNNEQFF. The CDR3 DNA follows: TGTGCCAGCAGTGAAGGGAACAATGAGCAGTTCTTC.

This chain uses TRBV4-3 with TRBJ2-7; D possibly corresponds to TRBD2 (5 bases). Germline CDR1 LGHNA, CDR2 YSLEER. V lost 4 bases and J 0 bases, leaving 10 bases between the germline ends. The CDR3 has 14 amino acids. CDR3 nucleotides: TGCGCCAGCAGCCCAGAGGGCTCCTCCTACGAGCAGTACTTC. Protein product: CASSPEGSSYEQYF.